These 18 T cell receptor beta chains originate from one sample sequenced in a study of CD8+ T cells in alopecia areata. Sequencing used cDNA as its template, made by extracting RNA and reverse transcribing it. The method was immunoSEQ multiplex PCR; TCRdb's version includes in-frame clones alone and lacks a portion of them. The sample lists some 120,000 clones, about 57% occurring once. This specimen was CD4+ T cells sorted from blood, taken at week 0. These receptors were obtained from a human donor with alopecia areata.

This clone was seen a handful of times. DNA for the CDR3: TGTGCCAGCAGCTTAGCGGTCGGGAGGGCCGCTCTTGAGCAGTTCTTC. Protein sequence: CASSLAVGRAALEQFF. The chain links TRBV7-9 to TRBJ2-1; 8 positions match TRBD2. The CDR3 is 16 amino acids. The ends lost 0 bases at V and 9 bases at J; junction bases unmatched: 10. Germline V gene sequence: CDR1 SEHNR, CDR2 FQNEAQ (reference sequence).

As DNA, the CDR3 is TGTGCCAGCAGGGACCCCGGGAGATTGGGGGAGCAGTACTTC. Amino acids: CASRDPGRLGEQYF. The chain is built from TRBV6-5 and TRBJ2-7, with a possible D match to TRBD2 (6 bases). The CDR3 sequence is 14 residues long. The ends were cut back, 6 bases at V and 7 bases at J, with 19 bases in the middle. CDR1 and CDR2 (germline): MNHEY, SVGAGI.

The rearrangement uses TRBV25-1 and TRBJ2-2; the D gene is possibly TRBD1 (5 bases). V lost 3 bases and J 1 base, leaving 9 bases between the germline ends. This CDR3 is 15 amino acids long. CDR1 is MGHDK, CDR2 SYGVNS, per germline. CDR3 amino acids: CASSDSGKNTGELFF. In nucleotides, the CDR3 is TGTGCCAGCAGTGATTCAGGGAAGAACACCGGGGAGCTGTTTTTT. Using reference TRBV25-1 and TRBJ2-2 for the parts outside the CDR3, the full variable domain is EADIYQTPRYLVIGTGKKITLECSQTMGHDKMYWYQQDPGMELHLIHYSYGVNSTEKGDLSSESTVSRIRTEHFPLTLESARPSHTSQYLCASSDSGKNTGELFFGEGSRLTVL.

The chain links TRBV27 to TRBJ1-4; D is undetermined. V lost 0 bases, J lost 1 base, and 6 bases lay in between. CDR1 is MNHEY, CDR2 SMNVEV, per germline (reference sequence). The CDR3 is made up of 15 amino acids. DNA for the CDR3: TGTGCCAGCAGTTTATCACGGAAAACTAATGAAAAACTGTTTTTT. Translated: CASSLSRKTNEKLFF. The complete variable domain, with remaining parts taken from reference TRBV27 and TRBJ1-4, reads EAQVTQNPRYLITVTGKKLTVTCSQNMNHEYMSWYRQDPGLGLRQIYYSMNVEVTDKGDVPEGYKVSRKEKRNFPLILESPSPNQTSLYFCASSLSRKTNEKLFFGSGTQLSVL.

This clone turned up a few times. The V call is TRBV7-3, the J call TRBJ2-7; the D gene is possibly TRBD1 (7 bases). The CDR3 runs to 15 residues. Trimming left V 0 bases short and J 1 base short, with 10 bases between. Germline-derived CDR1 and CDR2 are SGHTA and FQGTGA. CDR3 in DNA: TGTGCCAGCAGCTTAACCGCAGGGGGGTCCTACGAGCAGTACTTC. It translates to CASSLTAGGSYEQYF.

CDR3 sequence: CASRPTRVRYNSPLHF. CDR3 sequence (DNA): TGTGCCAGCAGGCCTACCCGGGTCCGCTATAATTCACCCCTCCACTTT. The chain couples TRBV6-6 to TRBJ1-6, with D unclear. Trimming left V 6 bases short and J 3 bases short, with 15 bases between. CDR3 size: 16 residues. Germline V gene lookup returns CDR1 MNHNY and CDR2 SVGAGI (reference sequence).

The chain's CDR3 is CASSSWTGGGETQYF. DNA for the CDR3: TGTGCCAGCAGTTCCTGGACAGGGGGCGGAGAGACCCAGTACTTC. This chain uses TRBV28 with TRBJ2-5, with TRBD1 matching over 11 bases. CDR3 length equals 15 residues. V was clipped by 4 bases and J by 4 bases; unmatched bases: 5. Germline V gene lookup returns CDR1 MDHEN and CDR2 SYDVKM.

CDR3 residues: CASSLGDRGDEQFF. CDR3 nucleotide sequence: TGTGCCAGCAGCTTGGGGGACAGGGGCGATGAGCAGTTCTTC. This chain connects TRBV5-4 to TRBJ2-1; 10 bases match TRBD1. With 0 bases clipped from V and 8 bases from J, the junction kept 2 bases outside the gene matches. The CDR3 is made up of 14 amino acids. Germline CDR1 reads SGHNT; CDR2 reads YYREEE (reference sequence).

The chain recombines TRBV6-6 with TRBJ2-7, with 7 bases identical to TRBD1. V lost 6 bases, J lost 1 base, and 6 bases stayed unmatched. CDR3 length equals 14 residues. CDR1 and CDR2 (germline): MNHNY, SVGAGI (reference sequence). The CDR3 protein is CASSPDRVSYEQYF. CDR3 in DNA: TGTGCCAGCAGCCCTGACAGGGTTTCCTACGAGCAGTACTTC.

V and J are TRBV7-2 and TRBJ1-2; D not certain. Trimming left V 0 bases short and J 0 bases short, with 8 bases between. Per germline, CDR1 SGHTA and CDR2 FQGNSA. This CDR3 spans 15 amino acids. The CDR3 DNA is TGTGCCAGCAGCTTAGCCCACGGAGCTAACTATGGCTACACCTTC. Translating gives CASSLAHGANYGYTF.

The gene calls are TRBV20-1 and TRBJ1-1; D gene uncertain. The V gene's germline CDR1 is DFQATT and CDR2 SNEGSKA (reference sequence). CDR3 length equals 11 residues. The CDR3 reads CRTTAGTEAFF. CDR3 bases: TGCAGAACTACGGCGGGTACTGAAGCTTTCTTT.

The chain recombines TRBV11-2 with TRBJ2-7, with no clear D. Germline assignment: CDR1 SGHAT and CDR2 FQNNGV. The CDR3 covers 12 residues. The V and J ends lost 2 bases and 6 bases respectively, with 8 bases between them. For the CDR3, the DNA is TGTGCCAGCAGCTTATTGACGGGCGAGCAGTACTTC. Its protein is CASSLLTGEQYF.

The V gene is TRBV30, the J gene TRBJ2-1; D is possibly TRBD1 (5 bases). The CDR3 is made up of 13 amino acids. Per germline, CDR1 GTSNPN and CDR2 SVGIG (reference sequence). With 5 bases removed from V and 1 base from J, the gap between germline ends came to 9 bases. The CDR3 sequence: CAWSGISYNEQFF. CDR3 DNA sequence: TGTGCCTGGTCAGGGATTTCCTACAATGAGCAGTTCTTC.

The V call is TRBV5-1, the J call TRBJ2-5; 10 bases align to TRBD1. Trimming took 5 bases from V and 5 from J; bases not matched to a gene: 6. This CDR3 comprises 14 residues. Germline V gene sequence: CDR1 SGHRS, CDR2 YFSETQ. DNA of the CDR3: TGCGCCAGCAGGGCCGGGACAGGGGACGAGACCCAGTACTTC. Its translation: CASRAGTGDETQYF.

This sequence joins TRBV4-2 and TRBJ2-2; D may match TRBD1 or TRBD2 (5 bases each). V was shortened by 4 bases and J by 1 base, with 10 bases between the two germline ends. The CDR3 consists of 15 residues. Germline V CDR1 and CDR2: LGHNA, YNFKEQ. The CDR3 DNA reads TGTGCCAGCAGCCCCTTTGGGGGGAACACCGGGGAGCTGTTTTTT. Its protein product is CASSPFGGNTGELFF.

The chain employs TRBV29-1 and TRBJ2-1, with 10 bases lining up with TRBD2. This CDR3 has 14 amino acids. Germline CDR1 SQVTM, CDR2 ANQGSEA. Unmatched junction bases numbered 15, after V lost 4 bases and J lost 15 bases. CDR3 DNA: TGCAGCGTTGGGAGGGAGAGCGGGGGGGCCTCTTGGTTCTTC. It encodes CSVGRESGGASWFF.

V and J are TRBV4-3 and TRBJ2-2; no clear D gene. The CDR3 covers 14 residues. CDR1 and CDR2 (germline): LGHNA, YSLEER. V dropped 0 bases and J dropped 2 bases, with 4 bases sitting between them. In nucleotides, the CDR3 is TGCGCCAGCAGCCAAGACCGAAACACCGGGGAGCTGTTTTTT. It codes for CASSQDRNTGELFF.

The sample holds a few counts of this clone. The chain employs TRBV6-6 and TRBJ1-2, with a tentative D call TRBD1 (5 bases). Trimming removed 0 bases at V and 4 bases at J, with 12 bases between. Germline V gene data show CDR1 as MNHNY and CDR2 as SVGAGI (reference sequence). The CDR3 extends over 15 amino acids. The CDR3 sequence: CASSYSTAGIYGYTF. The CDR3 DNA reads as TGTGCCAGCAGTTACTCGACGGCAGGGATCTATGGCTACACCTTC.